The rows below give T cell receptor beta chains drawn from one sample of a study of blood T cell repertoires in COVID-19. TCRdb keeps only in-frame clones here, not all; method: immunoSEQ multiplex PCR. The profile shows about 250,000 clones, around 84% of them singletons. Material for sequencing was PBMCs or T cells enriched from blood (not recorded which). The origin of the receptors is a man aged 35-49 years who had recovered from COVID-19. Each CDR3 is given with its conserved first and last residue. The D gene is left open where the match is weak. Clone sizes are given selectively: once, few, many, or a class where the clone is expanded.

clone size: -; V gene: TRBV7-2; J gene: TRBJ2-5; D gene: -; CDR3 DNA: TGTGCCAGCAGCAGTTACAGGGGAGGTCAAGAGACCCAGTACTTC; CDR3 protein: CASSSYRGGQETQYF
clone size: -; V gene: TRBV29-1; J gene: TRBJ1-4; D gene: -; CDR3 DNA: TGCAGCGTTGCAGGGCCAACTAATGAAAAACTGTTTTTT; CDR3 protein: CSVAGPTNEKLFF
clone size: few; V gene: TRBV25-1; J gene: TRBJ2-7; D gene: TRBD1; CDR3 DNA: TGTGCCAGCAGTGAAGCTGGGACAGGGCTCATGCAGTACTTC; CDR3 protein: CASSEAGTGLMQYF
clone size: -; V gene: TRBV14; J gene: TRBJ2-2; D gene: -; CDR3 DNA: TGTGCCAGCAGCCAAGAGCGACAGGGGAGGGGACGGTGGACCGGGGAGCTGTTTTTT; CDR3 protein: CASSQERQGRGRWTGELFF
clone size: -; V gene: TRBV11-2; J gene: TRBJ2-1; D gene: -; CDR3 DNA: TGTGCCAGCAGCCGGCAGGCGGGGAATGAGCAGTTCTTC; CDR3 protein: CASSRQAGNEQFF
clone size: -; V gene: TRBV7-2; J gene: TRBJ2-2; D gene: -; CDR3 DNA: TGTGCCAGCAGCTTAGTTAGCACCGGGGAGCTGTTTTTT; CDR3 protein: CASSLVSTGELFF
clone size: -; V gene: TRBV30; J gene: TRBJ1-6; D gene: -; CDR3 DNA: TGTGCCTGGAGTGGGCTGTATAATTCACCCCTCCACTTT; CDR3 protein: CAWSGLYNSPLHF
clone size: -; V gene: TRBV6-5; J gene: TRBJ2-2; D gene: -; CDR3 DNA: TGTGCCAGCAGTCGCCAGGGTCTTGGGGAGCTGTTTTTT; CDR3 protein: CASSRQGLGELFF
clone size: -; V gene: TRBV3-1/TRBV3-2; J gene: TRBJ1-2; D gene: -; CDR3 DNA: TGTGCCAGCAGCCAAGAGGCGGCTAACTATGGCTACACCTTC; CDR3 protein: CASSQEAANYGYTF
clone size: -; V gene: TRBV19; J gene: TRBJ2-5; D gene: TRBD2; CDR3 DNA: TGTGCCAGTAGTCGGGTAGCGGGAGAGACCCAGTACTTC; CDR3 protein: CASSRVAGETQYF
clone size: -; V gene: TRBV27; J gene: TRBJ2-3; D gene: TRBD2; CDR3 DNA: TGTGCCAGCAATAGAGCGGGACTCACAGATACGCAGTATTTT; CDR3 protein: CASNRAGLTDTQYF
clone size: -; V gene: TRBV11-2; J gene: TRBJ2-2; D gene: TRBD2; CDR3 DNA: TGTGCCAGCAGCCGATTCTCCCGGGGGGGCACCGGGGAGCTGTTTTTT; CDR3 protein: CASSRFSRGGTGELFF
clone size: -; V gene: TRBV18; J gene: TRBJ2-7; D gene: -; CDR3 DNA: TGTGCCAGCTCTCAACGAAAGTCAGGGGTGGGGGACGAGCAGTACTTC; CDR3 protein: CASSQRKSGVGDEQYF
clone size: -; V gene: TRBV4-2; J gene: TRBJ2-5; D gene: TRBD2; CDR3 DNA: TGTGCCAGCAGCCAACCTAGACTAGCGGGCGGAGAGACCCAGTACTTC; CDR3 protein: CASSQPRLAGGETQYF
clone size: -; V gene: TRBV9; J gene: TRBJ1-2; D gene: -; CDR3 DNA: TGTGCCAGCAGCGTAGTTACAGGGAACTATGGCTACACCTTC; CDR3 protein: CASSVVTGNYGYTF
clone size: once; V gene: TRBV9; J gene: TRBJ2-3; D gene: -; CDR3 DNA: TGTGCCAGCAGCGAGCTAGCGCGAACAGATACGCAGTATTTT; CDR3 protein: CASSELARTDTQYF
clone size: -; V gene: TRBV7-9; J gene: TRBJ2-3; D gene: TRBD2; CDR3 DNA: TGTGCCAGCAGCTTCATTCGGACGGCGGGAGGGCAAGATACGCAGTATTTT; CDR3 protein: CASSFIRTAGGQDTQYF
clone size: -; V gene: TRBV6-5; J gene: TRBJ2-5; D gene: -; CDR3 DNA: TGTGCCAGCACCACCTCCGGCCCCGGGAAAGAGACCCAGTACTTC; CDR3 protein: CASTTSGPGKETQYF
clone size: few; V gene: TRBV5-1; J gene: TRBJ1-5; D gene: TRBD1; CDR3 DNA: TGCGCCAGCAGCTTGACAGGGGGCCACAATCAGCCCCAGCATTTT; CDR3 protein: CASSLTGGHNQPQHF
clone size: -; V gene: TRBV6-5; J gene: TRBJ2-3; D gene: TRBD2; CDR3 DNA: TGTGCCAGCAGACGGGGGGGGTCGCAGTATTTT; CDR3 protein: CASRRGGSQYF
clone size: -; V gene: TRBV2; J gene: TRBJ2-1; D gene: -; CDR3 DNA: TGTGCCAGTTTAGCTCCCAATGAGCAGTTCTTC; CDR3 protein: CASLAPNEQFF
clone size: -; V gene: TRBV4-3; J gene: TRBJ2-7; D gene: -; CDR3 DNA: TGCGCCAGCAGCCAAGTAGTTCAGGGGTCCTACGAGCAGTACTTC; CDR3 protein: CASSQVVQGSYEQYF
clone size: -; V gene: TRBV5-5; J gene: TRBJ1-1; D gene: -; CDR3 DNA: TGTGCCAGCAGCTCCTCAACAGGATACACTGAAGCTTTCTTT; CDR3 protein: CASSSSTGYTEAFF
clone size: -; V gene: TRBV28; J gene: TRBJ1-4; D gene: -; CDR3 DNA: TGTGCCAGCAGCCGCGGGGGGAGAGAAAAACTGTTTTTT; CDR3 protein: CASSRGGREKLFF
clone size: -; V gene: TRBV6-5; J gene: TRBJ2-7; D gene: TRBD1; CDR3 DNA: TGTGCCAGCAGTCTGACAGGGGTCTCGAGCGAGCAGTACTTC; CDR3 protein: CASSLTGVSSEQYF
clone size: -; V gene: TRBV18; J gene: TRBJ2-7; D gene: -; CDR3 DNA: TGTGCCAGCTCACCACTTGGGACTCCCGGGCAGTACTTC; CDR3 protein: CASSPLGTPGQYF
clone size: once; V gene: TRBV2; J gene: TRBJ2-1; D gene: TRBD2; CDR3 DNA: TGTGCCAGCAGGGAGACTAGCGGGAAAGACAATGAGCAGTTCTTC; CDR3 protein: CASRETSGKDNEQFF
clone size: once; V gene: TRBV7-6; J gene: TRBJ1-2; D gene: -; CDR3 DNA: TGTGCCAGCAGCTTAGTTCAGTCACCCAACTATGGCTACACCTTC; CDR3 protein: CASSLVQSPNYGYTF
clone size: -; V gene: TRBV10-3; J gene: TRBJ1-2; D gene: TRBD1; CDR3 DNA: TGTGCCATCAGTGAGGCGGACAGGGTCTACACCTTC; CDR3 protein: CAISEADRVYTF
clone size: -; V gene: TRBV18; J gene: TRBJ2-1; D gene: -; CDR3 DNA: TGTGCCAGCTCACCAGAGGCGGGGATAAGCTCCTACAATGAGCAGTTCTTC; CDR3 protein: CASSPEAGISSYNEQFF
clone size: -; V gene: TRBV7-8; J gene: TRBJ1-5; D gene: TRBD1; CDR3 DNA: TGTGCCAGCAGCTTGGCGGGACAGGGGGCGTATCAGCCCCAGCATTTT; CDR3 protein: CASSLAGQGAYQPQHF
clone size: -; V gene: TRBV4-2; J gene: TRBJ2-3; D gene: TRBD2; CDR3 DNA: TGTGCCAGCAGCCAACTAAGCGGGGGGGCCGGAGATACGCAGTATTTT; CDR3 protein: CASSQLSGGAGDTQYF
clone size: -; V gene: TRBV7-9; J gene: TRBJ1-1; D gene: -; CDR3 DNA: TGTGCCAGCGGGGGAGGGGCTGAAGCTTTCTTT; CDR3 protein: CASGGGAEAFF
clone size: -; V gene: TRBV28; J gene: TRBJ2-2; D gene: -; CDR3 DNA: TGTGCCAGCATCCTAGCACCGAACACCGGGGAGCTGTTTTTT; CDR3 protein: CASILAPNTGELFF
clone size: -; V gene: TRBV2; J gene: TRBJ2-2; D gene: TRBD2; CDR3 DNA: TGTGCCAGCAGCACGACACCGGGACTAGCGAGGCCCGGGGAGCTGTTTTTT; CDR3 protein: CASSTTPGLARPGELFF
clone size: many; V gene: TRBV12-3/TRBV12-4; J gene: TRBJ2-1; D gene: TRBD1; CDR3 DNA: TGTGCCAGTCGAGGGGACAGGGTGTTCTTC; CDR3 protein: CASRGDRVFF
clone size: -; V gene: TRBV7-8; J gene: TRBJ2-2; D gene: -; CDR3 DNA: TGTGCCAGCAGCCCAACTCTAGCGTCGGCGACGGGGGAGCTGTTTTTT; CDR3 protein: CASSPTLASATGELFF
clone size: -; V gene: TRBV9; J gene: TRBJ2-1; D gene: TRBD1; CDR3 DNA: TGTGCCAGCAGCGTAGTACAGGGGGCCAATGAGCAGTTCTTC; CDR3 protein: CASSVVQGANEQFF
clone size: -; V gene: TRBV5-1; J gene: TRBJ2-1; D gene: TRBD2; CDR3 DNA: TGCGCCAGCAGCTTGGTTTGGACCGGACTAGTCAATGAGCAGTTCTTC; CDR3 protein: CASSLVWTGLVNEQFF
clone size: once; V gene: TRBV5-4; J gene: TRBJ2-3; D gene: -; CDR3 DNA: TGTGCCAGCAGCTTATCTAGGGGTGGGGATACGCAGTATTTT; CDR3 protein: CASSLSRGGDTQYF
clone size: -; V gene: TRBV10-3; J gene: TRBJ2-2; D gene: TRBD1; CDR3 DNA: TGTGCCATCAGTGGGTACCAGGGGGACACCGGGGAGCTGTTTTTT; CDR3 protein: CAISGYQGDTGELFF
clone size: once; V gene: TRBV23-1; J gene: TRBJ1-1; D gene: -; CDR3 DNA: TGCGCCAGCACCACCCGAGACAGGAACACTGAAGCTTTCTTT; CDR3 protein: CASTTRDRNTEAFF
clone size: -; V gene: TRBV5-4; J gene: TRBJ2-3; D gene: TRBD2; CDR3 DNA: TGTGCCAGCAGTCGAGCGGGGGCCTTCACAGATACGCAGTATTTT; CDR3 protein: CASSRAGAFTDTQYF
clone size: -; V gene: TRBV9; J gene: TRBJ2-5; D gene: -; CDR3 DNA: TGTGCCAGCAGCGTAGTTGAGGAGACCCAGTACTTC; CDR3 protein: CASSVVEETQYF
clone size: -; V gene: TRBV4-3; J gene: TRBJ1-2; D gene: TRBD1; CDR3 DNA: TGCGCCAGCAGCCAGGACCCGGACAGGGGGGACTATGGCTACACCTTC; CDR3 protein: CASSQDPDRGDYGYTF
clone size: -; V gene: TRBV5-1; J gene: TRBJ1-4; D gene: -; CDR3 DNA: TGCGCCAGCAGCTTGGCCGGGGGGGAGGAAAAACTGTTTTTT; CDR3 protein: CASSLAGGEEKLFF
clone size: -; V gene: TRBV30; J gene: TRBJ2-3; D gene: TRBD1; CDR3 DNA: TGTGCCTGGGAACAGGGGGGCGCAGATACGCAGTATTTT; CDR3 protein: CAWEQGGADTQYF
clone size: -; V gene: TRBV7-8; J gene: TRBJ2-7; D gene: -; CDR3 DNA: TGTGCCAGCAGCAGGGGGGAAGGGGGCGCGGGTGAGCAGTACTTC; CDR3 protein: CASSRGEGGAGEQYF
clone size: -; V gene: TRBV25-1; J gene: TRBJ1-3; D gene: -; CDR3 DNA: TGTGCCAGCAGTGAATCTAGGGGGAGAAACACCATATATTTT; CDR3 protein: CASSESRGRNTIYF